These 8 T cell receptor beta chains came from one sample sequenced in a study of blood T cell repertoires in COVID-19. Measured with immunoSEQ multiplex PCR; TCRdb has only the in-frame clones, and not every one. This sample has about 330,000 clones; roughly 90% occur once, and the top ten carry nearly 6.5%. Sequenced material: peripheral blood. The origin of the receptors is a man aged 18 to 35 who had recovered from COVID-19.

The genes are TRBV6-4 and TRBJ1-2; 9 bases are a match to TRBD1. V was clipped by 8 bases and J by 5 bases; unmatched bases: 12. CDR3 length: 15 residues. Germline V gene data show CDR1 as MRHNA and CDR2 as SNTAGT. This chain's CDR3 is CASQPRTGASYGYTF. The CDR3 nucleotides are TGTGCCAGCCAACCAAGGACAGGGGCTAGTTATGGCTACACCTTC.

This clone was observed once. The chain carries TRBV4-1 and TRBJ1-2; maybe TRBD1 (6 bases). CDR1 and CDR2 from the germline V gene are MGHRA and YSYEKL. The CDR3 spans 16 residues. Trimming pared 2 bases from V and 4 bases from J, leaving 17 bases between. DNA for the CDR3: TGCGCCAGCAGCCAAACTCCCGTACAGGGCAGCTATGGCTACACCTTC. The encoded protein is CASSQTPVQGSYGYTF.

The chain uses TRBV19 and TRBJ1-5; 7 bases match TRBD1. CDR1 LNHDA and CDR2 SQIVND come from the germline V gene (reference sequence). This CDR3 has 13 amino acids. The V and J ends lost 7 bases and 9 bases, in that order; junction bases with no gene match: 9. The CDR3 loop reads CASKGQDIRPQHF. CDR3 coding DNA: TGTGCCAGTAAAGGACAGGACATCAGGCCCCAGCATTTT.

The chain combines TRBV18 with TRBJ1-4; weak D call: TRBD1 (6 bases). Trimming removed 2 bases at V and 1 base at J, with 11 bases between. Germline CDR1 and CDR2: KGHSH and LQKENI. The CDR3 consists of 16 residues. The CDR3 protein is CASSPETGITNEKLFF. DNA for the CDR3: TGTGCCAGCTCACCAGAGACAGGCATAACTAATGAAAAACTGTTTTTT.

This rearrangement joins TRBV6-5 to TRBJ1-2, with 7 bases fitting TRBD1. Germline V CDR1 and CDR2: MNHEY, SVGAGI. The CDR3 contains 15 residues. V dropped 0 bases and J dropped 4; count of bases not matched to a gene: 5. CDR3 DNA sequence: TGTGCCAGCAGTTACTCGAGGGACAGCCCCTATGGCTACACCTTC. Its translation is CASSYSRDSPYGYTF.

A remark on this clone: This specimen includes other DNA sequences encoding the same CDR3. The chain combines TRBV7-3 with TRBJ2-5, with TRBD1 as a possible D gene (6 bases). The CDR3 is 13 residues long. V gave up 0 bases and J gave up 4 bases, with 6 bases separating them. Germline-derived CDR1 and CDR2 are SGHTA and FQGTGA. The CDR3: CASSLTGGETQYF. The CDR3, as DNA: TGTGCCAGCAGCTTAACAGGGGGAGAGACCCAGTACTTC.

V usage is TRBV6-5 and J usage is TRBJ2-1; TRBD1 matches 8 bases. V lost 6 bases to trimming and J lost 9 bases; unmatched junction nucleotides: 13. Looked up from germline, CDR1 is MNHEY and CDR2 is SVGAGI. The CDR3 contains 15 residues. The CDR3 region is CASRPPLAGGGEQFF. The CDR3 region has the DNA TGTGCCAGCAGACCCCCCCTGGCAGGGGGCGGTGAGCAGTTCTTC.

This rearrangement joins TRBV6-6 to TRBJ1-2; 11 bases fit TRBD1. The CDR3 consists of 15 residues. CDR1 and CDR2 (germline): MNHNY, SVGAGI (reference sequence). Trimming at V came to 4 bases and at J to 4 bases, leaving 5 bases not matched to a gene. The CDR3 here is CASSFGQGAGYGYTF. DNA for the CDR3: TGTGCCAGCAGTTTTGGACAGGGGGCTGGCTATGGCTACACCTTC.